This entry describes one T cell receptor beta chain. The method was immunoSEQ multiplex PCR; TCRdb's version includes in-frame clones alone and lacks a portion of them. The top ten hold about 4.8% of the sample, which has about 210,000 clones, 70% to 90% seen once. This entry comes from a study of blood T cell repertoires in COVID-19. Overall study: Italy, Spain and the United States were the sources of the convalescent and acute COVID-19 samples. Sample material is recorded as cDNA or gDNA derived from T cells, B-cell-depleted T cells, or PBMCs.

The V end was cut by 4 bases, the J end by 6 bases, with 12 bases between. The length of the CDR3 is 12 residues. CDR1 is SQVTM, CDR2 ANQGSEA, per germline. The V gene is TRBV29-1, the J gene TRBJ1-2; D may be TRBD1 (6 bases). The origin of this receptor is a woman between 40 and 55 years old with acute or convalescent COVID-19. Sequencing was done on a sample of peripheral blood. CDR3 region: CSVVRGAHGYTF. CDR3 DNA sequence: TGCAGCGTTGTCCGGGGGGCGCATGGCTACACCTTC.